The entry below gives a single T cell receptor (beta chain) sequence along with its context. The antigen is undetermined. The source of the sample is a study of T cells expressing NK-cell markers. Overall study context: Sorted CD3+CD56-NKG2C+, CD3+CD56+NKG2C+ and CD3+CD56+NKG2C- T cells supplied the TCR beta repertoires.

Study findings and constraints: A range of about 1.0-8% of CD8+ T cells consisted of dominant NKG2C+ clonotypes in about six donors.

Germline values: CDR1 MNHNS, CDR2 SASEGT. The CDR3 covers 14 residues. 5'RACE template switching with UMIs generated TCR beta cDNA. TCRdb re-called the 5' RACE reads; one entry per CDR3 protein, DNA not given. The table for this sample gives 500,000 to 700,000 distinct CDR3 sequences. The chain joins TRBV6-1 to TRBJ2-5; no DNA is available, so the TRBD1 call from TCRdb remains unchecked. The source material was blood T cells: a sorted CD56 or NKG2C T cell subset, CD4+ or CD8+ T cells, or bulk PBMC T cells (not recorded which). The TCR comes from a man between 18 and 29 years old in good health. CDR3 in amino acids: CAFHTGTGGETQYF.